The next 5 T cell receptor beta chains were all read from a single sample in a study of OX40 agonist ivuxolimab in advanced cancers. Using immunoSEQ multiplex PCR, the repertoire was profiled, and TCRdb retains in-frame clones only, with some absent. The sample shows approximately 99,000 clones, around 94% of them seen only once. This sample comprised CD4+ or CD8+ T cells sorted from blood, obtained in a trial of the OX40 agonist ivuxolimab. These receptors originate from an adult with an advanced solid tumor such as melanoma, head and neck, liver or kidney cancer.

In regard to this clone: Other DNA sequences in this specimen translate into the identical CDR3. The V and J genes are TRBV5-4 and TRBJ2-3; 8 bases are a match to TRBD1. With V trimmed by 4 bases and J by 0 bases, 4 bases remained unmatched. Germline-derived CDR1 and CDR2 are SGHNT and YYREEE (reference sequence). The CDR3 extends over 15 amino acids. The CDR3 nucleotides are TGTGCCAGCAGCCTAGGACAGGGTAGCACAGATACGCAGTATTTT. It translates to CASSLGQGSTDTQYF.

V gene TRBV7-2 combines with J gene TRBJ2-5; D uncertain. The germline CDR1 and CDR2 sequences are SGHTA and FQGNSA. The V end lost 2 bases, the J end lost 1 base, and 8 bases lay between the germline ends. The CDR3 totals 14 residues. DNA for the CDR3: TGTGCCAGCAGCTTACTAACAGCCCAAGAGACCCAGTACTTC. Its protein product is CASSLLTAQETQYF.

V usage is TRBV6-1 and J usage is TRBJ1-2; TRBD1 might be the D (5 bases). V was pared by 5 bases and J by 8 bases, with 15 bases between. Germline-derived CDR1 and CDR2 are MNHNS and SASEGT. The CDR3 is 13 amino acids. The CDR3 here is CASSLPGPGGYTF. The CDR3 DNA is TGTGCCAGCAGTCTGCCGGGGCCTGGAGGCTACACCTTC.

The chain combines TRBV19 with TRBJ1-4, with 7 nucleotides matching TRBD1. The trim removed 6 bases at V and 0 bases at J, leaving 4 bases unmatched. The CDR3 loop spans 15 amino acids. Germline V CDR1 and CDR2: LNHDA, SQIVND (reference sequence). In nucleotides, the CDR3 is TGTGCCAGTAGAGACAGGGTTGCAACTAATGAAAAACTGTTTTTT. Translated: CASRDRVATNEKLFF.

The chain combines TRBV2 with TRBJ2-1, with 8 nucleotides matching TRBD2. The CDR3 totals 13 residues. Trimming at V came to 6 bases and at J to 7 bases, leaving 5 bases not matched to a gene. In germline, CDR1 is SNHLY, CDR2 FYNNEI. The CDR3 DNA sequence: TGTGCCAGCAGCGGGAGGGCCATTAATGAGCAGTTCTTC. As protein: CASSGRAINEQFF.